This T cell receptor (beta chain) originates from a study of Ad26.COV2.S vaccination and SARS-CoV-2 variants. Whole-study context: Once, or twice with 56 days between doses, Ad26.COV2.S was given intramuscularly.

Looked up from germline, CDR1 is SQVTM and CDR2 is ANQGSEA. The J segment lost 7 bases and the V segment lost 4 bases, leaving 4 bases of the junction unmatched. The CDR3 totals 12 residues. TCRdb keeps only in-frame clones here, not all; method: immunoSEQ multiplex PCR. The table includes about 440,000 clones, approximately 90% detected once. Indicated treatment: around 19 received Ad26.COV2.S at low or high dose, single or two shots; about 5 received placebo; per-sample allocation not given. Repertoires come from day 63 after the first vaccine or placebo injection. Aged 18-55 years, donor was enrolled in Boston in 2020.

Sample: peripheral blood, taken in a trial of Ad26.COV2.S vaccine versus placebo. The source is a person between 18 and 59 years old who received the Ad26.COV2.S COVID-19 vaccine or a placebo. V is TRBV29-1 and J is TRBJ2-1; 7 bases fit TRBD1. CDR3: CSVVLTGNEQFF. The CDR3 DNA reads TGCAGCGTTGTCCTGACAGGGAATGAGCAGTTCTTC.